The entry below describes one TCR beta chain. Authors' analysis steps: Reference gene primer amplification in the assay estimated nucleated cell counts. The repertoire was sequenced with immunoSEQ multiplex PCR; TCRdb's copy has only in-frame clones and lacks some. The V and J calls and clone size are taken from that table; D and trimming were inferred from the DNA. The sample has roughly 140,000 clones, just under 90% seen once. The data stem from a study of blood T cell repertoires in COVID-19. Study overall: Whether acute or convalescent, the COVID-19 samples came from the United States, Italy and Spain. PBMCs, B-cell-depleted T cells, or T cells were the source of the cDNA or gDNA that made up the material.

CDR3 length: 16 amino acids. CDR1 is MNHEY, CDR2 SVGAGI, per germline. V lost 3 bases and J lost 7; bases outside the gene matches: 9. V is TRBV6-5 and J is TRBJ1-6; 7 bases are a match to TRBD1. The sequencing sample was made of peripheral blood. The receptor comes from a middle-aged woman with acute or convalescent COVID-19. The CDR3 sequence: CASSYLAGTANSPLHF. The CDR3 coding sequence is TGTGCCAGCAGTTATCTCGCCGGGACAGCCAATTCACCCCTCCACTTT.